This entry lists 3 T cell receptor beta chains sequenced from one sample in a study of cytotoxic CD8 clonotypes in ibrutinib-treated CLL. Clones were read by immunoSEQ multiplex PCR, and TCRdb kept only the in-frame ones, dropping some. The table shows about 84,000 clones, with 85% to 90% occurring only once. Source: PBMCs, taken before ibrutinib treatment. The origin of the receptors is a human donor with chronic lymphocytic leukemia.

This clone has just a few counts. The chain recombines TRBV4-1 with TRBJ1-3, with D perhaps matching TRBD1 (5 bases). Trimming stripped 0 bases from V and 4 bases from J, with 16 bases between. Germline CDR1 is MGHRA and CDR2 is YSYEKL. The CDR3 extends over 17 amino acids. The CDR3 DNA follows: TGCGCCAGCAGCCAAGATGGTGGGGGGTCGCGGGGAAACACCATATATTTT. The encoded protein is CASSQDGGGSRGNTIYF.

This sequence joins TRBV5-1 and TRBJ2-1, with D tentatively TRBD1 (5 bases). CDR1 is SGHRS and CDR2 is YFSETQ in the germline V gene. There are 14 residues in the CDR3. V was pared by 4 bases and J by 2 bases, with 10 bases between. This CDR3 is CASSRGLAYNEQFF. CDR3 bases: TGCGCCAGCAGCAGGGGCCTCGCCTACAATGAGCAGTTCTTC.

The rearrangement uses TRBV2 and TRBJ2-5; no clear D. This CDR3 has 13 residues. From germline, CDR1 is SNHLY and CDR2 FYNNEI. The ends were cut back, 3 bases at V and 3 bases at J, with 8 bases in the middle. The CDR3 sequence: CASSEGQEETQYF. The CDR3 nucleotides are TGTGCCAGCAGTGAGGGCCAGGAAGAGACCCAGTACTTC.